These 9 T cell receptor beta chains were all obtained from the same sample, sequenced in a study of blood T cells in healthy people across ages. Using a J-beta primer mix together with a sample-barcoded 5' primer, a second PCR was run for 7 to 11 cycles. Via MiXCR, TCRdb re-called the 5' RACE reads, giving one row per CDR3 protein. The sample consists of about 570,000 distinct CDR3 sequences, approximately 25% of them appearing once. The source material was blood. The receptors were sampled from a woman between 65 and 79 years old in good health.

The rearrangement joins TRBV12-3 or TRBV12-4 to TRBJ1-2; D remains ambiguous. The CDR3 is made up of 14 amino acids. Trimming removed 3 bases at V and 1 base at J, with 9 bases between. CDR3 nucleotide sequence: TGTGCCAGCAGTTTTTCCAGATTTAACTATGGCTACACCTTC. Amino acid sequence: CASSFSRFNYGYTF.

The V call is TRBV6-2 or TRBV6-3, the J call TRBJ2-5, with 10 bases fitting TRBD2. Germline CDR1 is MNHEY and CDR2 is SVGEGT. The V segment lost 5 bases and the J segment 9 bases; nucleotides outside the gene matches: 15. This CDR3 spans 16 amino acids. CDR3 nucleotides: TGTGCCAGCAGTCGAGATCTAGCGGGGGATGAGGAGGCCCAGTACTTC. Its translation: CASSRDLAGDEEAQYF.

About this clonotype: Its ends do not fully match the called genes, so a read error is possible. This chain joins TRBV7-9 and TRBJ2-5; 8 bases line up with TRBD1. Germline-derived CDR1 and CDR2 are SEHNR and FQNEAQ (reference sequence). The CDR3 has 9 residues. CDR3: CVTQGAKFF. The DNA for the CDR3 is TGTGTCACCCAGGGGGCGAAGTTCTTC.

The rearrangement joins TRBV7-8 to TRBJ2-5, with D perhaps given as TRBD1 or TRBD2 (6 bases each). The CDR3 length is 15 residues. Germline assignment: CDR1 SGHVS and CDR2 FQNEAQ. Trimming took off 3 bases at V and 6 bases at J, with 17 bases between the two ends. Here the CDR3 reads CASSFDGGPLQTQYF. The CDR3 DNA reads TGTGCCAGCAGCTTTGACGGGGGCCCCCTTCAGACCCAGTACTTC. Drawing the rest from reference TRBV7-8 and TRBJ2-5, the complete variable domain is GAGVSQSPRYKVAKRGQDVALRCDPISGHVSLFWYQQALGQGPEFLTYFQNEAQLDKSGLPSDRFFAERPEGSVSTLKIQRTQQEDSAVYLCASSFDGGPLQTQYFGPGTRLLVL.

The sample holds one count of this clonotype. The junction and the germline gene differ at one end; a read error may be behind it. The rearrangement links TRBV12-3 or TRBV12-4 to TRBJ2-5; perhaps D is TRBD1 or TRBD2 (7 bases each). The CDR3 has 15 amino acids. The CDR3 loop is CASSAQQGRGETQCF. The CDR3 nucleotides read TGTGCCAGCAGTGCCCAACAGGGGAGGGGAGAGACCCAGTGCTTC.

This clonotype occurred a few times. This chain connects TRBV29-1 to TRBJ2-5; TRBD1 aligns across 8 bases. The J call is doubtful: the DNA matches TRBJ2-1 better. Germline V lookup: CDR1 SQVTM, CDR2 ANQGSEA. This CDR3 is 13 amino acids long. CDR3 sequence (DNA): TGCAGCGTGGCAGGACAGGGTAACAATGAGCAGTTCTTC. Translation: CSVAGQGNNEQFF.

The rearrangement uses TRBV5-4 and TRBJ1-2, with 7 bases identical to TRBD1. V lost 5 bases and J lost 2; bases outside the gene matches: 6. CDR3 size: 14 residues. Germline CDR1 SGHNT, CDR2 YYREEE (reference sequence). This chain's CDR3 is CASSGTAENYGYTF. In nucleotides, the CDR3 is TGTGCCAGCAGTGGGACAGCTGAAAACTATGGCTACACCTTC.

This clonotype has a handful of counts. Germline is not matched at one junction end, which may reflect a read error. The chain carries TRBV15 and TRBJ1-4, with 12 bases identical to TRBD1. The germline gives CDR1 LNHNV, CDR2 YYDKDF (reference sequence). The CDR3 length is 17 residues. CDR3 sequence (DNA): TGTGCCACCAGCAGTCTGGGGACAGGGGGCCGGGGTGAAAAACGGTTTTTT. Translation: CATSSLGTGGRGEKRFF. The variable domain in full, completed from reference TRBV15 and TRBJ1-4, reads DAMVIQNPRYQVTQFGKPVTLSCSQTLNHNVMYWYQQKSSQAPKLLFHYYDKDFNNEADTPDNFQSRRPNTSFCFLDIRSPGLGDTAMYLCATSSLGTGGRGEKRFFGSGTQLSVL.

The gene calls are TRBV7-6 and TRBJ1-1; no clear D gene. This CDR3 contains 13 residues. The V gene's germline CDR1 is SGHVS and CDR2 FNYEAQ. The germline V and J ends were trimmed by 5 bases and 4 bases, with 11 bases remaining between them. The DNA for the CDR3 is TGTGCCAGCAGCCTAGTAAGGGTCACTGAAGCTTTCTTT. Protein product: CASSLVRVTEAFF. The entire variable domain, with the rest obtained from reference TRBV7-6 and TRBJ1-1, is as follows: GAGVSQSPRYKVTKRGQDVALRCDPISGHVSLYWYRQALGQGPEFLTYFNYEAQQDKSGLPNDRFSAERPEGSISTLTIQRTEQRDSAMYRCASSLVRVTEAFFGQGTRLTVV.